Detailed here is one T cell receptor beta chain. This clonotype was detected many times. Its antigen is currently not known. The input lacks base qualities; no much larger clone sits a single base away. This record comes from a study of human T cells and chemical hapten exposure listed by TCRdb under 2021. With regard to the full study: For sensitization, 2% DPC in acetone was applied to a 2 cm by 2 cm area of upper inner arm skin. Throughout the approximately 26-week study period, patients were also given weekly therapeutic DPC doses on the scalp. Libraries were pooled for sequencing, and per-sample TCR yields varied mainly because of small differences in library volumes within the pool. The study tracked peripheral blood TCR repertoire changes in vivo during primary and secondary sensitization to the hapten diphenylcyclopropenone (DPC) in alopecia patients. Patch testing on the upper back used Finn chambers containing 0.01% DPC, with scoring done after 6 days according to International Contact Dermatitis Research Group standards. The patient cohort, mostly female, included alopecia areata with under or over 50% scalp involvement, alopecia totalis and alopecia universalis. Blood was sampled from patients pre-sensitization (week 0) and at 2, 6 and about 24 weeks after DPC sensitization. Approximately 30 alopecia patients provided blood for TCR sequencing at one to four time points (pre-sensitization, 2, 6 and 24 weeks). Study-wide conclusions, independent of this receptor: Because every patient had alopecia, a presumed autoimmune disease, the patients' immune response might differ from that of healthy individuals. Repeated subsampling changed both the strength of the expansion versus patch-test correlation and the threshold at which the correlation became significant. A positive correlation was found between the number of PT1 expanded TCRs and patch test score, with significance reached at thresholds 8, 16 and 32 but not 4. DPC sensitization did not change the number of TCRs with a frequency above 1 in 1000, and there was no evidence of changes in global repertoire structure. Expanded TCRs formed significantly more large CDR3 similarity clusters than pre-sensitization or healthy control sets, consistent with antigen-driven responses.

What the time point label conveys for this sample: patch test 1, 2 weeks after DPC sensitization. The intended sense of this specimen's treatment or condition label: therapeutic diphenylcyclopropenone sensitization with weekly scalp DPC. At each patch-test visit, blood was drawn before the patch test was applied. Eligible patients were aged 18 to 70, diagnosed with alopecia, deemed suitable for DPC therapy, and excluded if pregnant. Unfractionated whole blood was collected in Tempus Blood RNA tubes, and total RNA was extracted from that blood. For CDR1 and CDR2, the germline V gene lists WSHSY and SAAADI. Reading from cysteine to phenylalanine, the CDR3 counts 14 amino acids. Of all the DNA, just the CDR3 is kept, 42 bases in frame from base 1. V is shortened by 0 bases, J by 4 bases, and the region joining them spans 7 bases. The method was RACE. TCRdb shows the sequencer as NextSeq 500. Library preparation attached unique molecular identifiers to individual cDNA molecules for quantitative, reproducible TCR counting. Each blood RNA sample was used to sequence both TCR alpha and TCR beta chains. The original methods were these. Samples had a median of around 92,000 TCRs, with a range from roughly 20,000 to 700,000. V, J and CDR3 annotation of the TCR reads was carried out using the Decombinator software suite. For the PS versus PT1 abundance plots, all samples were subsampled to the same number of TCRs (28,000). TCRs were defined as expanded if absent before sensitization and observed at least eight times at the 2-week time point. Using fastp at Q25 and MiXCR, TCRdb reprocessed the public reads and kept productive beta chains. Every entry covers one CDR3 protein and lists the most common genes and DNA from its rows. None of the V and J calls come from the authors' own analysis; TCRdb made them. The sample contains roughly 360,000 distinct CDR3 sequences, more than 4.5% of them found a single time. The ten largest clones represent over 2% of the sample.

The chain couples TRBV10-2 to TRBJ2-1; no D gene can be assigned with confidence. The sequence was collected from a woman aged 45-59 years with alopecia areata. Some clones in this sample may be carry-over from other donors' samples. Specimen: whole blood, collected in connection with sensitization to the hapten diphenylcyclopropenone (DPC). The nucleotide sequence reads as follows: TGCGCCAGCAGTGAGTCGTCCCTTTACAATGAGCAGTTCTTC. Its protein is CASSESSLYNEQFF.